Presented here are 13 T cell receptor beta chains from one specimen sequenced in a study of cytomegalovirus exposure and HLA in healthy donors. Only in-frame clones appear in the TCRdb table, and some are missing; sequencing was by immunoSEQ multiplex PCR. The sample includes approximately 140,000 clones, around four fifths of them seen just once. Sequencing input: PBMCs. The receptors were gathered from a woman aged 25 to 39 in good health and CMV-seronegative.

CDR3 sequence: CASSARTGDSPLHF. The CDR3 DNA follows: TGTGCCAGCAGCGCCCGGACTGGCGATTCACCCCTCCACTTT. The chain carries TRBV9 and TRBJ1-6; D gene ambiguous. The CDR3 is 14 residues long. V gave up 3 bases and J gave up 8 bases, with 12 bases separating them. Germline V gives CDR1 SGDLS, CDR2 YYNGEE.

The J gene is TRBJ1-2, the V gene TRBV6-1; the D gene is possibly TRBD1 (5 bases). The CDR3 covers 13 residues. The germline gives CDR1 MNHNS, CDR2 SASEGT. Trimming shortened V by 2 bases and J by 5 bases, and 9 bases separated the two germline ends. The CDR3 nucleotides are TGTGCCAGCAGTGAATTTGGGGCGTATGGCTACACCTTC. Amino acids: CASSEFGAYGYTF.

CDR3 DNA: TGTGCCACCAGCAGAGATCGGACAGGGATGGATGAAAAACTGTTTTTT. Its translation: CATSRDRTGMDEKLFF. The chain is built from TRBV15 and TRBJ1-4; 8 nucleotides align to TRBD1. The CDR3 has 16 amino acids. The germline CDR1 and CDR2 sequences are LNHNV and YYDKDF (reference sequence). The J segment lost 6 bases and the V segment lost 0 bases, leaving 6 bases of the junction unmatched.

The chain combines TRBV6-1 with TRBJ2-3, with a tentative D call TRBD1 (5 bases). CDR3 length: 12 amino acids. V shed 7 bases and J shed 4 bases, with 9 bases lying between them. Germline assignment: CDR1 MNHNS and CDR2 SASEGT. CDR3 loop: CASTPGSDTQYF. DNA of the CDR3: TGTGCCAGCACCCCAGGGTCAGATACGCAGTATTTT.

The genes are TRBV6-6 and TRBJ2-4, with a weak D call TRBD2 (6 bases). Germline assignment: CDR1 MNHNY and CDR2 SVGAGI (reference sequence). This CDR3 has 16 amino acids. The germline V and J ends were trimmed by 6 bases and 0 bases, with 15 bases remaining between them. The CDR3 here is CASRLESGLAKNIQYF. Here the CDR3 DNA reads TGTGCCAGCAGATTAGAAAGCGGGCTAGCCAAAAACATTCAGTACTTC.

The rearrangement uses TRBV7-2 and TRBJ2-5, with 7 nucleotides matching TRBD1. Germline loops: CDR1 SGHTA, CDR2 FQGNSA. With 4 bases clipped from V and 5 bases from J, the junction kept 7 bases outside the gene matches. This CDR3 has 14 residues. CDR3 sequence (DNA): TGTGCCAGCAGCTCAGGGGACAGAAGGGAGACCCAGTACTTC. This encodes CASSSGDRRETQYF. The whole variable domain, remainder taken from reference TRBV7-2 and TRBJ2-5, is GAGVSQSPSNKVTEKGKDVELRCDPISGHTALYWYRQSLGQGLEFLIYFQGNSAPDKSGLPSDRFSAERTGGSVSTLTIQRTQQEDSAVYLCASSSGDRRETQYFGPGTRLLVL.

This rearrangement joins TRBV7-6 to TRBJ1-1, with a tentative D call TRBD1 (5 bases). Germline CDR1 is SGHVS and CDR2 is FNYEAQ. This CDR3 contains 13 residues. The V and J ends lost 6 bases and 1 base respectively, with 9 bases between them. The CDR3 DNA is TGTGCCAGCAGAAAACAGGAGAACACTGAAGCTTTCTTT. It is translated as CASRKQENTEAFF.

The J gene is TRBJ1-5, the V gene TRBV5-1; D may be TRBD1 (5 bases). CDR3 size: 19 residues. V lost 3 bases and J 0 bases, leaving 22 bases between the germline ends. Germline assignment: CDR1 SGHRS and CDR2 YFSETQ. The CDR3 loop is CASSSPWTRSDYSNQPQHF. The CDR3 nucleotides read TGCGCCAGCAGCTCCCCTTGGACACGCAGTGATTATAGCAATCAGCCCCAGCATTTT.

This chain uses TRBV5-5 with TRBJ1-1, with a possible D match to TRBD1 (5 bases). Germline V gene sequence: CDR1 SGHKS, CDR2 YYEKEE (reference sequence). The CDR3 length is 15 residues. Trimming removed 0 bases from V and 5 bases from J, with 14 bases in between. CDR3 nucleotides: TGTGCCAGCAGCTTGGGATCTGGGGGGTGGACTGAAGCTTTCTTT. It translates to CASSLGSGGWTEAFF.

The rearrangement joins TRBV7-6 to TRBJ2-5; no reliable D call. V shed 3 bases and J shed 5 bases, with 4 bases lying between them. CDR3 length: 11 amino acids. CDR1 and CDR2 (germline): SGHVS, FNYEAQ. The CDR3 loop is CASSFPETQYF. The CDR3 nucleotides read TGTGCCAGCAGCTTCCCGGAGACCCAGTACTTC.

V usage is TRBV27 and J usage is TRBJ2-3, with 8 bases identical to TRBD2. Germline assignment: CDR1 MNHEY and CDR2 SMNVEV (reference sequence). The J segment lost 4 bases and the V segment lost 5 bases, leaving 8 bases of the junction unmatched. The CDR3 covers 15 residues. The CDR3 DNA is TGTGCCAGCAGTCCCAGCGGGGGAGTCGCAGATACGCAGTATTTT. This codes for CASSPSGGVADTQYF.

The rearrangement links TRBV7-9 to TRBJ2-1; 16 positions match TRBD2. The CDR3 is 19 residues long. Trimming at V came to 4 bases and at J to 7 bases, leaving 13 bases not matched to a gene. Germline V gives CDR1 SEHNR, CDR2 FQNEAQ (reference sequence). DNA of the CDR3: TGTGCCAGCAGCTCGCCGCCCGGGACTAGCGGGGGGGCCTTAAATGAGCAGTTCTTC. Its translation is CASSSPPGTSGGALNEQFF.

The chain combines TRBV11-1 with TRBJ1-3; D uncertain. This CDR3 comprises 15 residues. The V gene lost 4 bases and the J gene lost 2 bases, with 12 bases spanning the gap. Germline V gene lookup returns CDR1 SGHAT and CDR2 FQDESV (reference sequence). The CDR3 DNA reads TGTGCCAGCAGCTCTACACGACTAGCTGGAAACACCATATATTTT. It is translated as CASSSTRLAGNTIYF.